These T cell receptor beta chains were read from a single sample in a study of T cell repertoires in cytomegalovirus infection. Each CDR3 protein is one row after TCRdb ran MiXCR on the reads. Here the sample spans 250,000 to 400,000 distinct CDR3 sequences, approximately 25% being singletons. These TCRs' antigens remain unknown. The input for sequencing was cultured PBMCs, taken from culture after CMV antigen stimulation. The receptors stem from a human donor in good health (CMV status not recorded). Some clones in this sample may be carry-over from other donors' samples. CDR3s include the opening cysteine and the closing phenylalanine or tryptophan. A D gene is named only where the DNA matches it firmly. The size of a clone is reported for some rows only, either as once, few or many, or as a class for expanded clones.

d_gene: NA
j_gene: TRBJ2-1
v_gene: TRBV15
abundance: NA
CDR3aa: CATSQTNGGEQFF
CDR3nt: TGTGCCACCAGCCAGACCAACGGAGGGGAGCAGTTCTTC

d_gene: TRBD2
j_gene: TRBJ2-2
v_gene: TRBV19
abundance: few
CDR3aa: CASSPPAGGANTGELFF
CDR3nt: TGTGCCAGTAGTCCCCCCGCGGGGGGCGCGAACACCGGGGAGCTGTTTTTT

d_gene: NA
j_gene: TRBJ1-1
v_gene: TRBV7-9
abundance: many
CDR3aa: CASSYMTGNTEAFF
CDR3nt: TGTGCCAGCAGCTACATGACAGGGAACACTGAAGCTTTCTTT

d_gene: TRBD2
j_gene: TRBJ2-7
v_gene: TRBV7-2
abundance: few
CDR3aa: CASRPGTSGSYEQYF
CDR3nt: TGTGCCAGCAGACCCGGGACTAGCGGGAGTTACGAGCAGTACTTC

d_gene: NA
j_gene: TRBJ1-3
v_gene: TRBV7-9
abundance: few
CDR3aa: CASSLQGTTSGNTIYF
CDR3nt: TGTGCCAGCAGCTTACAGGGGACTACCTCTGGAAACACCATATATTTT

d_gene: TRBD1
j_gene: TRBJ1-2
v_gene: TRBV27
abundance: NA
CDR3aa: CASSPTDLAGQPYGYTF
CDR3nt: TGTGCCAGCAGCCCCACCGACTTAGCGGGACAGCCCTATGGCTACACCTTC

d_gene: NA
j_gene: TRBJ2-7
v_gene: TRBV6-1
abundance: few
CDR3aa: CASSEWLLYEQYF
CDR3nt: TGTGCCAGCAGTGAATGGCTCCTCTACGAGCAGTACTTC

d_gene: TRBD2
j_gene: TRBJ2-7
v_gene: TRBV4-3
abundance: few
CDR3aa: CASSPRLAGASEQYF
CDR3nt: TGCGCCAGCAGCCCCAGGCTAGCGGGAGCAAGCGAGCAGTACTTC

d_gene: NA
j_gene: TRBJ1-1
v_gene: TRBV28
abundance: NA
CDR3aa: CASSSYALHPTGNTEAFF
CDR3nt: TGTGCCAGCAGTTCCTACGCCCTACATCCGACAGGGAACACTGAAGCTTTCTTT

d_gene: TRBD2
j_gene: TRBJ2-7
v_gene: TRBV28
abundance: NA
CDR3aa: CASSLSGGATEQYF
CDR3nt: TGTGCCAGCAGTTTATCGGGAGGAGCAACCGAGCAGTACTTC